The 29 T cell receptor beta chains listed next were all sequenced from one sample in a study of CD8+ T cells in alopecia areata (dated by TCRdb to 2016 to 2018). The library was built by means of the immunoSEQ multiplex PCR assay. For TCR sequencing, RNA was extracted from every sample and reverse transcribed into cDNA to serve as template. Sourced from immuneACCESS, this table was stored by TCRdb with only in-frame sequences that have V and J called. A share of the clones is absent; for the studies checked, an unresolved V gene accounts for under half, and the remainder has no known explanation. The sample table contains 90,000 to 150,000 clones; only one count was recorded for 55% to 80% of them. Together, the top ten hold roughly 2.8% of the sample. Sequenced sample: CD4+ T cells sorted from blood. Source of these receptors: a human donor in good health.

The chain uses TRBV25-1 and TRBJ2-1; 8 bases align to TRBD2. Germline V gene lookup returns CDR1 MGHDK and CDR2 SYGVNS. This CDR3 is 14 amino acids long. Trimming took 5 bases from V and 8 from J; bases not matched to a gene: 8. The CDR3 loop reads CASSKRGGQDEQFF. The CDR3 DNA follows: TGTGCCAGCAGTAAACGGGGGGGCCAGGATGAGCAGTTCTTC.

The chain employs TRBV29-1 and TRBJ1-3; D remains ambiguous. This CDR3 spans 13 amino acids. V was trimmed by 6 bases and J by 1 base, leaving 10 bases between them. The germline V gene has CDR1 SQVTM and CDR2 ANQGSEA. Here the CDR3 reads CSVRQDSGNTIYF. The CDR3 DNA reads TGCAGCGTCCGGCAGGATTCTGGAAACACCATATATTTT. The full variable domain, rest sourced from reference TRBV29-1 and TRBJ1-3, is SAVISQKPSRDICQRGTSLTIQCQVDSQVTMMFWYRQQPGQSLTLIATANQGSEATYESGFVIDKFPISRPNLTFSTLTVSNMSPEDSSIYLCSVRQDSGNTIYFGEGSWLTVV.

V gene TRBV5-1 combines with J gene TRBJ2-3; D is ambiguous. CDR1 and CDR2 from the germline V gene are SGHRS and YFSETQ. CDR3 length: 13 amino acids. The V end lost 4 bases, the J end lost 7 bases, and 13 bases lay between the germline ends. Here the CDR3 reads CASSETGWNTQYF. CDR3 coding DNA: TGCGCCAGCAGCGAAACTGGGTGGAATACGCAGTATTTT.

The CDR3 sequence: CASSPGGGTRQETQYF. As DNA, the CDR3 is TGCGCCAGCAGCCCCGGAGGGGGGACAAGACAAGAGACCCAGTACTTC. This rearrangement joins TRBV5-1 to TRBJ2-5, with D perhaps matching TRBD1 or TRBD2 (6 bases each). Germline CDR1 is SGHRS and CDR2 is YFSETQ. The CDR3 is 16 amino acids. Trimming stripped 4 bases from V and 2 bases from J, with 18 bases between. Filled out from reference TRBV5-1 and TRBJ2-5, the complete variable domain reads KAGVTQTPRYLIKTRGQQVTLSCSPISGHRSVSWYQQTPGQGLQFLFEYFSETQRNKGNFPGRFSGRQFSNSRSEMNVSTLELGDSALYLCASSPGGGTRQETQYFGPGTRLLVL.

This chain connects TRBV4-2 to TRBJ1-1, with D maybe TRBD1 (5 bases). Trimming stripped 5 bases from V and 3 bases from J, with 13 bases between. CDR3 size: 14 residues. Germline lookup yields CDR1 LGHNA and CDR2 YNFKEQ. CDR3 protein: CASSKTDGDTEAFF. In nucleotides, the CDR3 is TGTGCCAGCAGCAAGACAGACGGGGACACTGAAGCTTTCTTT.

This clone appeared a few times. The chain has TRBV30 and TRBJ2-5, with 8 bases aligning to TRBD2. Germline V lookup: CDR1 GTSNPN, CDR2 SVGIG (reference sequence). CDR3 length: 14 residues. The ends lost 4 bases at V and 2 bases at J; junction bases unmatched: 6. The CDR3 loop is CAWIGGERQETQYF. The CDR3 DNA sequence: TGTGCCTGGATCGGGGGGGAGAGGCAAGAGACCCAGTACTTC.

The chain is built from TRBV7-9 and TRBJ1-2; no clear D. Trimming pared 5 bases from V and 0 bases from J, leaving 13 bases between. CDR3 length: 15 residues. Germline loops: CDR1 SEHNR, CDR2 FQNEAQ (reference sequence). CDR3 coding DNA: TGTGCCAGCAGCGAAGCGGTGGATGCTAACTATGGCTACACCTTC. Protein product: CASSEAVDANYGYTF.

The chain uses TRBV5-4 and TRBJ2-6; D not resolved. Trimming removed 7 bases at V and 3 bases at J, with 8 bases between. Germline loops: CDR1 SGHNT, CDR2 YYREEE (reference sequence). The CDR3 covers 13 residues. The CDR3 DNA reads TGTGCCAGCGCCCAGGTTGGGGCCAACGTCCTGACTTTC. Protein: CASAQVGANVLTF.

CDR3 loop: CASSLERVGSYNEQFF. CDR3 coding DNA: TGTGCCAGCAGCTTGGAACGGGTAGGCTCCTACAATGAGCAGTTCTTC. V and J are TRBV5-6 and TRBJ2-1; no reliable D call. CDR1 and CDR2 (germline): SGHDT, YYEEEE. The CDR3 length is 16 residues. V was pared by 0 bases and J by 0 bases, with 10 bases between.

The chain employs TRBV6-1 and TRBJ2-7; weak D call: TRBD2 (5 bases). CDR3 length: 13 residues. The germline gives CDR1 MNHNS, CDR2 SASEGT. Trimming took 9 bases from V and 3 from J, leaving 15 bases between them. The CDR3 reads CASHALADYEQYF. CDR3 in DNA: TGTGCCAGTCATGCCCTAGCAGACTACGAGCAGTACTTC.

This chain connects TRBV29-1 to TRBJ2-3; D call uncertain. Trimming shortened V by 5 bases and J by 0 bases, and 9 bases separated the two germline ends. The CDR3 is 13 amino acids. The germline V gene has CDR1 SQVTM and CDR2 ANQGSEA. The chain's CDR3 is CSVREGSTDTQYF. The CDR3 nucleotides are TGCAGCGTTAGAGAAGGAAGCACAGATACGCAGTATTTT.

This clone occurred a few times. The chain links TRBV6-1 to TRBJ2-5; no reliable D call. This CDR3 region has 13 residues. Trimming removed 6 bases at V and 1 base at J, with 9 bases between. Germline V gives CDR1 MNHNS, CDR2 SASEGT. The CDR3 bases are TGTGCCAGCAGCCGGGTGGTCCAAGAGACCCAGTACTTC. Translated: CASSRVVQETQYF.

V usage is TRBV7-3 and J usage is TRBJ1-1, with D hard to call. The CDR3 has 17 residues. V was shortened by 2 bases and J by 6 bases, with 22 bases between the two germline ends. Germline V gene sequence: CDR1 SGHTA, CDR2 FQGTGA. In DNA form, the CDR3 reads TGTGCCAGCAGCTTACCCCCCCACCTGCACCTAAAGGCTGAAGCTTTCTTT. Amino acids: CASSLPPHLHLKAEAFF.

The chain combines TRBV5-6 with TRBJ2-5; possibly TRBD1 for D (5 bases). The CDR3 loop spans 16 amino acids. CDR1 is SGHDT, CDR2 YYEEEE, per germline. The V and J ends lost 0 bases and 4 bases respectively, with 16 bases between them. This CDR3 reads CASSLGPGMGPETQYF. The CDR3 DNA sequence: TGTGCCAGCAGCTTGGGTCCAGGGATGGGGCCAGAGACCCAGTACTTC. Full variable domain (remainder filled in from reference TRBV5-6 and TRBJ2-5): DAGVTQSPTHLIKTRGQQVTLRCSPKSGHDTVSWYQQALGQGPQFIFQYYEEEERQRGNFPDRFSGHQFPNYSSELNVNALLLGDSALYLCASSLGPGMGPETQYFGPGTRLLVL.

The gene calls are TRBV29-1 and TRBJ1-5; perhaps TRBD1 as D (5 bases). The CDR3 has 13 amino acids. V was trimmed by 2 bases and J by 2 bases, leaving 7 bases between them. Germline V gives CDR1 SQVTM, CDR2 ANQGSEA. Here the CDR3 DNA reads TGCAGCGTTGAACTGGGGGGCAATCAGCCCCAGCATTTT. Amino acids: CSVELGGNQPQHF. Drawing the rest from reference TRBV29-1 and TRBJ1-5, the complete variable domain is SAVISQKPSRDICQRGTSLTIQCQVDSQVTMMFWYRQQPGQSLTLIATANQGSEATYESGFVIDKFPISRPNLTFSTLTVSNMSPEDSSIYLCSVELGGNQPQHFGDGTRLSIL.

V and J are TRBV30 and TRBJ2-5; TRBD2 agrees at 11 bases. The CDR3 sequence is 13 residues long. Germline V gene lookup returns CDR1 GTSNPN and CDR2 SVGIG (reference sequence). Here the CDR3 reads CTLAGGLQETQYF. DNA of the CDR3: TGTACCTTAGCGGGGGGGCTTCAAGAGACCCAGTACTTC. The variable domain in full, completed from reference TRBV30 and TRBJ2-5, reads SQTIHQWPATLVQPVGSPLSLECTVEGTSNPNLYWYRQAAGRGLQLLFYSVGIGQISSEVPQNLSASRPQDRQFILSSKKLLLSDSGFYLCTLAGGLQETQYFGPGTRLLVL.

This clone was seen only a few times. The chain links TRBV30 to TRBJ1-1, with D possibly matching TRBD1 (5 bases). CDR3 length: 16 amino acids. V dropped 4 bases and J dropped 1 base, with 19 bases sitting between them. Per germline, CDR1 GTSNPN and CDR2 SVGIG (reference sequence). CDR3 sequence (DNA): TGTGCCTGGACTAACCCCCTCCGGGGCGCGAACACTGAAGCTTTCTTT. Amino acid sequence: CAWTNPLRGANTEAFF.

CDR3 loop: CASSLSAYEQYF. CDR3 DNA sequence: TGCGCCAGCAGCTTGTCAGCCTACGAGCAGTACTTC. V is TRBV5-1 and J is TRBJ2-7; no reliable D call. CDR1 is SGHRS, CDR2 YFSETQ, per germline. The CDR3 sequence is 12 residues long. Trimming removed 1 base from V and 2 bases from J, with 4 bases in between.

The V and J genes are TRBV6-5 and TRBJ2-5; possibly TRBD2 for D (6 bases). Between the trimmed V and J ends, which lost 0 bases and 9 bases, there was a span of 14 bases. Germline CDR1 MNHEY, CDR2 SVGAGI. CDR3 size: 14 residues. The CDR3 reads CASSYSGISGAQYF. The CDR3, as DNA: TGTGCCAGCAGTTACTCGGGGATTTCGGGGGCCCAGTACTTC.

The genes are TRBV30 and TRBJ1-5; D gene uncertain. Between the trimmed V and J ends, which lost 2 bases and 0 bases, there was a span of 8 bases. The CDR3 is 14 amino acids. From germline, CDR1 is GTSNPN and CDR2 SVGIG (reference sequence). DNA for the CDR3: TGTGCCTGGAGTTCAGCAAATAGCAATCAGCCCCAGCATTTT. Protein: CAWSSANSNQPQHF.

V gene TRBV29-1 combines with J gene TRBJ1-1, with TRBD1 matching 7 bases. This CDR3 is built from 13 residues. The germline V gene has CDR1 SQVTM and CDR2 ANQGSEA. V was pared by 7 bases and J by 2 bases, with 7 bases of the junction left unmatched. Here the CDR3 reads CSAYNRGNTEAFF. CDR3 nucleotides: TGCAGCGCCTACAACAGGGGCAACACTGAAGCTTTCTTT.

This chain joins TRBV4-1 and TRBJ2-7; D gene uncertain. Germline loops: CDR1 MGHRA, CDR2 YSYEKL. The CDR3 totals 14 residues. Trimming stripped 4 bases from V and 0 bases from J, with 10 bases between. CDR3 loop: CASSLGLRSYEQYF. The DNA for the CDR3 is TGCGCCAGCAGCCTTGGGCTACGCTCCTACGAGCAGTACTTC.

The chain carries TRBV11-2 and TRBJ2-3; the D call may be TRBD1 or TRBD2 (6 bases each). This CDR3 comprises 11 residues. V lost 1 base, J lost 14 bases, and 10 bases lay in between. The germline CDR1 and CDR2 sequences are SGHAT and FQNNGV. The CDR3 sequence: CASSLAGAPYF. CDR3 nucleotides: TGTGCCAGCAGCTTAGCGGGGGCCCCGTATTTT.

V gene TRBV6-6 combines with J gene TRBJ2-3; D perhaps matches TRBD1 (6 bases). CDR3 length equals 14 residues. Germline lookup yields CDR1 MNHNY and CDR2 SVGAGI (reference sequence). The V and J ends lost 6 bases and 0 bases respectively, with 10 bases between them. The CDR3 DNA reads TGTGCCAGCAGGAGGGGGTCCAGCACAGATACGCAGTATTTT. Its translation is CASRRGSSTDTQYF.

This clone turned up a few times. The CDR3 loop reads CASRPGRTPSGANVLTF. CDR3 bases: TGTGCTAGTCGTCCAGGGCGGACTCCCTCTGGGGCCAACGTCCTGACTTTC. The chain has TRBV12-5 and TRBJ2-6; D possibly uses TRBD1 or TRBD2 (5 bases each). Deletions cut 8 bases from V and 0 bases from J, with 17 bases between. This CDR3 has 17 amino acids. Germline V lookup: CDR1 LGHNT, CDR2 FRNRAP.

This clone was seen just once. The CDR3 DNA reads TGTGCCTGGGCCGCAACTAATGAAAAACTGTTTTTT. The encoded protein is CAWAATNEKLFF. The chain has TRBV30 and TRBJ1-4, with D unclear. CDR3 length: 12 residues. V was trimmed by 5 bases and J by 0 bases, leaving 4 bases between them. Germline CDR1 reads GTSNPN; CDR2 reads SVGIG (reference sequence). The variable domain in full, with the rest retrieved from reference TRBV30 and TRBJ1-4, is SQTIHQWPATLVQPVGSPLSLECTVEGTSNPNLYWYRQAAGRGLQLLFYSVGIGQISSEVPQNLSASRPQDRQFILSSKKLLLSDSGFYLCAWAATNEKLFFGSGTQLSVL.

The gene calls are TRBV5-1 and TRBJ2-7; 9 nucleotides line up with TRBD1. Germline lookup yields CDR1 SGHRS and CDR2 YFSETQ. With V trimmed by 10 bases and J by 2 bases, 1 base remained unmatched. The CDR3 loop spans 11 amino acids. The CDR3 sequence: CARTGAYEQYF. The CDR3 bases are TGCGCCCGGACAGGGGCCTACGAGCAGTACTTC.

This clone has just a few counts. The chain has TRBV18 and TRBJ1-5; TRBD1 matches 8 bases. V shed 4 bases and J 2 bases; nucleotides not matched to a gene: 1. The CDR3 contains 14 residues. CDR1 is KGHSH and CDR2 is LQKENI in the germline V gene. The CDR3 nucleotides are TGTGCCAGCTCACGGGGACAGGGCAATCAGCCCCAGCATTTT. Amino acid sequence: CASSRGQGNQPQHF.

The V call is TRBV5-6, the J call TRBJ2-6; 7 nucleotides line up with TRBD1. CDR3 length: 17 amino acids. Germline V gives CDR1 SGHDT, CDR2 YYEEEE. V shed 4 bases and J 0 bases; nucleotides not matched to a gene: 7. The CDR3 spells CASSHRGSDSGANVLTF. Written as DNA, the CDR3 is TGTGCCAGCAGCCACAGGGGTTCAGACTCTGGGGCCAACGTCCTGACTTTC.